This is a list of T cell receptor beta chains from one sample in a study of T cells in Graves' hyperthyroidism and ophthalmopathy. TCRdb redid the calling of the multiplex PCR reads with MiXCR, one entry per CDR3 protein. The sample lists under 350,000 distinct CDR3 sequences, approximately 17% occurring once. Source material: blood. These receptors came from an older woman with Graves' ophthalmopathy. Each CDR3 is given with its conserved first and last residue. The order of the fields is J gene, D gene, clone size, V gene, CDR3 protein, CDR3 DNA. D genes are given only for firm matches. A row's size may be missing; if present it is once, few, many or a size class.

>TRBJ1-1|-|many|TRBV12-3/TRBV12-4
CASSFQGNTEAFF
TGTGCCAGCAGTTTTCAGGGAAACACTGAAGCTTTCTTT
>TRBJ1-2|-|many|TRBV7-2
CASSLAASAGYGYTF
TGTGCCAGCAGCTTAGCGGCTTCGGCGGGCTATGGCTACACCTTC
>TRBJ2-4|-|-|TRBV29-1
CSVDRGEDIQYF
TGCAGCGTTGACAGGGGGGAGGACATTCAGTACTTC
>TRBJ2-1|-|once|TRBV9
CASSVVVSGNEQFF
TGTGCCAGCAGCGTAGTAGTTAGCGGCAATGAGCAGTTCTTC
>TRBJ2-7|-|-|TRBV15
CATSPYQGRGSDEQYF
TGTGCCACCAGCCCCTATCAGGGGAGGGGATCGGACGAGCAGTACTTC
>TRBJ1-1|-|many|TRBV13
CASSLGPGVSTEAFF
TGTGCCAGCAGCTTAGGCCCAGGGGTGAGCACTGAAGCTTTCTTT
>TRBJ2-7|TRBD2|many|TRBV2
CARGGTAFSYEQYF
TGTGCCAGGGGGGGGACTGCGTTTTCCTACGAGCAGTACTTC
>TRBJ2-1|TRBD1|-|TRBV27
CASSPIRQGAVNEQFF
TGTGCCAGCAGTCCGATCCGACAGGGGGCGGTAAATGAGCAGTTCTTC
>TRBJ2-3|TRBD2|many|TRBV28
CASSLWGTSGRASDTQYF
TGTGCCAGCAGTTTATGGGGGACTAGCGGGAGGGCATCAGATACGCAGTATTTT
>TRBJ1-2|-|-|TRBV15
CATTTGPNYGYTF
TGTGCCACCACCACAGGGCCCAACTATGGCTACACCTTC
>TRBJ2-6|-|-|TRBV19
CASSVDSKSGANVLTF
TGTGCCAGTAGTGTAGATTCCAAATCTGGGGCCAACGTCCTGACTTTC
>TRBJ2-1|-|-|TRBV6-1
CASSPRSRQYNEQFF
TGTGCCAGCAGTCCTCGATCTCGGCAGTACAATGAGCAGTTCTTC
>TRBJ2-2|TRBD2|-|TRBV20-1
CSAQGLAGGYTGELFF
TGCAGTGCCCAGGGACTAGCGGGGGGTTACACCGGGGAGCTGTTTTTT
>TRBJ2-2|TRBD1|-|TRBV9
CASSERSGGAVTGELFF
TGTGCCAGCAGCGAGCGCTCAGGGGGCGCGGTTACCGGGGAGCTGTTTTTT
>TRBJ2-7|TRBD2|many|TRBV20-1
CSARDSGSFYEQYF
TGCAGTGCTAGAGATAGCGGGAGTTTCTACGAGCAGTACTTC
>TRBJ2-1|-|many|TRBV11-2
CASSPRGPDNEQFF
TGTGCCAGCAGCCCCCGAGGGCCGGACAATGAGCAGTTCTTC
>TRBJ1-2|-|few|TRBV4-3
CASSQDAAYGYTF
TGCGCCAGCAGCCAAGACGCTGCCTATGGCTACACCTTC
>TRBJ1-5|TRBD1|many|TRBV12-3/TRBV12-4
CASSHRQGSHQPQHF
TGTGCCAGCAGCCACCGACAGGGGAGTCATCAGCCCCAGCATTTT
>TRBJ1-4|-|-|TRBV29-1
CSVQRVLGEKLFF
TGCAGCGTACAGAGGGTTCTTGGTGAAAAACTGTTTTTT
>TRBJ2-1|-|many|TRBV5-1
CASSPWGRDQGGLGYNEQFF
TGCGCCAGCAGCCCGTGGGGCCGAGACCAAGGGGGACTGGGATACAATGAGCAGTTCTTC
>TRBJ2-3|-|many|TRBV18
CASSPFDSGTDTQYF
TGTGCCAGCTCACCATTCGACTCGGGCACAGATACGCAGTATTTT
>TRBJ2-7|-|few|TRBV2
CASSDPQRPSYEQYF
TGTGCCAGCAGTGATCCCCAGCGGCCCTCCTACGAGCAGTACTTC